The present T cell receptor beta chain was sequenced within a study of CD8+CD57+ T cells in acquired aplastic anemia. Sequenced patients had shown CD8+CD57+ cell expansion by flow cytometry. In this sample, this clonotype turned up once. For CDR3 and TCR beta VDJ profiling, genomic DNA was the template used. TCRdb itself ran the reads through MiXCR, one entry per CDR3 protein. The sample includes more than 150,000 distinct CDR3 sequences, almost 50% seen only once; the top ten take roughly 13%. With 4 bases removed from V and 4 bases from J, the gap between germline ends came to 10 bases. The CDR3 loop spans 13 amino acids. Germline loops: CDR1 SEHNR, CDR2 FQNEAQ (reference sequence).

V gene TRBV7-9 combines with J gene TRBJ1-1; a weak D match, TRBD1 (5 bases). This sequence was found in a human donor with aplastic anemia. The sample was sorted CD4+, CD8+, or CD8+CD57+ T cells (not recorded which) from PBMCs. CDR3 sequence: CASSSQGPTEAFF. In nucleotides, the CDR3 is TGTGCCAGCAGCTCCCAGGGTCCCACTGAAGCTTTCTTT.